This entry features one T cell receptor beta chain sequence. Germline CDR1 SGDLS, CDR2 YYNGEE. The length of the CDR3 is 15 residues. The V end was cut by 0 bases, the J end by 3 bases, with 12 bases between. The source of the sample is a study of blood T cell repertoires in COVID-19. Study summary: In each case, the material was cDNA or gDNA derived from T cells, B-cell-depleted T cells, or PBMCs.

Per the original data handling: Estimation of nucleated cell counts relied on the amplification of reference gene primers. Using immunoSEQ multiplex PCR, the repertoire was profiled, and TCRdb retains in-frame clones only, with some absent. The V and J calls and clone size come from that table; D and trimming were worked out from the DNA. Counted here are 81,000 or so clones, around 94% occurring once; the ten biggest clones make up roughly 6.4%. This chain connects TRBV9 to TRBJ1-2; perhaps TRBD1 as D (5 bases). This clonotype was obtained from a woman aged 55-70 years with active COVID-19. The sample taken for sequencing was peripheral blood. The CDR3 nucleotides are TGTGCCAGCAGCGTAGGGGCAGAAGGGGACTATGGCTACACCTTC. It translates to CASSVGAEGDYGYTF.